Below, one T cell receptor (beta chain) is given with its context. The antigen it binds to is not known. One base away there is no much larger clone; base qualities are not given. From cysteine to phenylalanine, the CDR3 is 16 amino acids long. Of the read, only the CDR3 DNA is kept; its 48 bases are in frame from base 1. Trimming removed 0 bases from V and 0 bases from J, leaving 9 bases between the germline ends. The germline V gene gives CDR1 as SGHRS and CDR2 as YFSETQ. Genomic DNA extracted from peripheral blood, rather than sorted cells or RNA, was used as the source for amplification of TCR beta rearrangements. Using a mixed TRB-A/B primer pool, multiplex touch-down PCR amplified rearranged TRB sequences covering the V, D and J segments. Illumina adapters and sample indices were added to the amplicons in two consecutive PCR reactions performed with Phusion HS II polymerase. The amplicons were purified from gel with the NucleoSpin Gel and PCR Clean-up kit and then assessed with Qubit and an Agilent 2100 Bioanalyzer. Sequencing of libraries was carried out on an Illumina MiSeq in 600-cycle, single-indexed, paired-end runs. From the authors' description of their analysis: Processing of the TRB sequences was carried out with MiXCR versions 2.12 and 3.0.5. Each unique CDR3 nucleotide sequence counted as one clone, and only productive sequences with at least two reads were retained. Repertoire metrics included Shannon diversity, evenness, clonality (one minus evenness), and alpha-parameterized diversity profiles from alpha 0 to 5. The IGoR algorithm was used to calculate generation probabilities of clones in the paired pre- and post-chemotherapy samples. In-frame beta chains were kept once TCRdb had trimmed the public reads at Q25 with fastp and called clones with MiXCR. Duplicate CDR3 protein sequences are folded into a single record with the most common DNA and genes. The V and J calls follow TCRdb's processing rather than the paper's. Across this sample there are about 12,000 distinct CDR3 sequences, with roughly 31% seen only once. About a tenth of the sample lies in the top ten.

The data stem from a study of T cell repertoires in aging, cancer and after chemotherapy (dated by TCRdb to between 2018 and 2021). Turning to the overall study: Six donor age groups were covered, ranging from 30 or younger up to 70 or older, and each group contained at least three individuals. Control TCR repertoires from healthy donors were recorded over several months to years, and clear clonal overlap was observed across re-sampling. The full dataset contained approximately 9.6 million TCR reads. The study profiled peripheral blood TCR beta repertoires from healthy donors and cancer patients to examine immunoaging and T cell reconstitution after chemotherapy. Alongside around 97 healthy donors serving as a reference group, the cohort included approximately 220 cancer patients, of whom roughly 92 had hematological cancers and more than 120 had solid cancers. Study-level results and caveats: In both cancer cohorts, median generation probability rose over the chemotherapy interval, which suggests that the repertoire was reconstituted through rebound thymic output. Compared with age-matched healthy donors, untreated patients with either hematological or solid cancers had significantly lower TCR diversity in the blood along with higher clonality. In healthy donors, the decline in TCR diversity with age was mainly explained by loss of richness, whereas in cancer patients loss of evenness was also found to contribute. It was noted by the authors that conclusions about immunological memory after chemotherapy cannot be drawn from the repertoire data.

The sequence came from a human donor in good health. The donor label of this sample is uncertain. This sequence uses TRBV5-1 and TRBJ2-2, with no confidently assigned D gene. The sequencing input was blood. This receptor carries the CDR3 CASSLGVNPNTGELFF. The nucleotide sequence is TGCGCCAGCAGCTTGGGTGTGAACCCGAACACCGGGGAGCTGTTTTTT.